The T cell receptor beta chain under discussion was sequenced for a study of shared clonotypes between healthy human individuals. The study's findings and limits: The donor pool, a small one, limited the genetic and exposure-history diversity represented.

At deep level, the assay was performed. Clones were sequenced by immunoSEQ multiplex PCR, and TCRdb holds only the in-frame ones, with some missing. The data contain about 1,500,000 clones, around 97% of them seen just once; the ten biggest clones take up roughly 1.2%. Germline V gives CDR1 SGHRS, CDR2 YFSETQ. Trimming pared 1 base from V and 0 bases from J, leaving 8 bases between. This CDR3 is 14 amino acids long. As regards this clone: The antigen is undetermined.

The donor cohort consisted entirely of Caucasian adults residing in Nashville, Tennessee. The rearrangement uses TRBV5-1 and TRBJ2-7; D remains unclear. The sequence was obtained from a man aged 30 to 39 in good health. The sequencing input was naive CD4+ T cells sorted from blood. Subset here: CD45RA+ positively selected. The DNA of the CDR3 is TGCGCCAGCAGCTTGACGTTTAACTCCTACGAGCAGTACTTC. Protein: CASSLTFNSYEQYF.